The present entry profiles one T cell receptor (beta chain) with its context. The antigen is unknown. PCR used 60 Vbeta primers and 13 Jbeta primers. Assay used: immunoSEQ multiplex PCR; TCRdb lists only in-frame clones, some missing. The table lists 85,000 to 90,000 clones, 65% to 80% of them singletons. These data come from a study of cytomegalovirus exposure and HLA in healthy donors. Study results and limitations: It has been reported that TCR beta sequences accurately predicted the HLA-A and HLA-B alleles of most subjects. In a later analysis, at a false discovery rate of 0.05, 16,951 TCR beta sequences were associated with HLA alleles.

The source material was PBMCs. This clonotype originated in a man younger than 45 in good health and CMV-seropositive.

CDR3 coding DNA: TGTGCCAGCTCACCAGGAAATCGGGAGGGCAATGAGCAGTTCTTC. It specifies CASSPGNREGNEQFF. V and J are TRBV18 and TRBJ2-1; TRBD2 aligns across 8 bases. In germline, CDR1 is KGHSH, CDR2 LQKENI. The V gene end was trimmed by 2 bases and the J gene end by 6 bases; junction bases not matched to a gene: 6. The CDR3 covers 15 residues.